What follows are 26 T cell receptor beta chains derived from one specimen sequenced in a study of OX40 agonist ivuxolimab in advanced cancers. Only in-frame clones appear in the TCRdb table, and some are missing; sequencing was by immunoSEQ multiplex PCR. The sample has over 80,000 clones, around 85% seen once. This sample comprised CD4+ or CD8+ T cells sorted from blood, obtained in a trial of the OX40 agonist ivuxolimab. These receptors were collected from an adult with an advanced solid tumor such as melanoma, head and neck, liver or kidney cancer.

The rearrangement links TRBV27 to TRBJ2-1; 9 bases map to TRBD2. V lost 8 bases, J lost 10 bases, and 12 bases stayed unmatched. Germline assignment: CDR1 MNHEY and CDR2 SMNVEV (reference sequence). There are 14 residues in the CDR3. The CDR3, as DNA: TGTGCCAGCTCGCGGGCTAGCGGGATAGAGGAGCAGTTCTTC. It is translated as CASSRASGIEEQFF.

The V call is TRBV6-5, the J call TRBJ1-5, with 9 bases matching TRBD1. Germline CDR1 and CDR2: MNHEY and SVGAGI. This CDR3 has 15 amino acids. The junction had 12 bases not matched to a gene; V was cut back by 8 bases and J by 7 bases. The CDR3 reads CASGSTGTGIQPQHF. DNA of the CDR3: TGTGCCAGCGGGTCAACGGGGACAGGGATACAGCCCCAGCATTTT.

V and J are TRBV9 and TRBJ2-6; D unclear. Germline CDR1 is SGDLS and CDR2 is YYNGEE. Deletions cut 0 bases from V and 2 bases from J, with 6 bases between. CDR3 size: 15 residues. CDR3 sequence reads: CASSVEVAGANVLTF. DNA for the CDR3: TGTGCCAGCAGCGTAGAGGTCGCTGGGGCCAACGTCCTGACTTTC.

V and J are TRBV19 and TRBJ1-1; the D gene is possibly TRBD1 (5 bases). Germline CDR1 is LNHDA and CDR2 is SQIVND (reference sequence). CDR3 length: 14 residues. The V and J ends lost 6 bases and 6 bases respectively, with 17 bases between them. DNA of the CDR3: TGTGCCAGTAGGGGGGGGGTGATGTCTGCTGAAGCTTTCTTT. Translation gives CASRGGVMSAEAFF.

The V and J genes are TRBV30 and TRBJ1-3; D gene uncertain. Between the trimmed V and J ends, which lost 3 bases and 7 bases, there was a span of 10 bases. CDR1 is GTSNPN and CDR2 is SVGIG in the germline V gene (reference sequence). The CDR3 extends over 12 amino acids. The DNA of the CDR3 is TGTGCCTGGAGGCGCGAAGGGAACACCATATATTTT. Its protein is CAWRREGNTIYF. The complete variable domain, with remaining parts taken from reference TRBV30 and TRBJ1-3, reads SQTIHQWPATLVQPVGSPLSLECTVEGTSNPNLYWYRQAAGRGLQLLFYSVGIGQISSEVPQNLSASRPQDRQFILSSKKLLLSDSGFYLCAWRREGNTIYFGEGSWLTVV.

The chain is built from TRBV2 and TRBJ2-5; tentative D call: TRBD1 (5 bases). Germline-derived CDR1 and CDR2 are SNHLY and FYNNEI. The length of the CDR3 is 14 residues. V dropped 2 bases and J dropped 5 bases, with 12 bases sitting between them. CDR3 region: CASSEIWGTETQYF. The DNA for the CDR3 is TGTGCCAGCAGTGAAATTTGGGGCACGGAGACCCAGTACTTC.

This chain uses TRBV7-2 with TRBJ2-7; D remains unclear. Germline lookup yields CDR1 SGHTA and CDR2 FQGNSA. The CDR3 totals 11 residues. The V end lost 5 bases, the J end lost 2 bases, and 4 bases lay between the germline ends. The CDR3: CASSRTYEQYF. CDR3 bases: TGTGCCAGCAGCCGCACCTACGAGCAGTACTTC.

The genes are TRBV6-1 and TRBJ1-5; TRBD1 matches at 7 bases. Germline trimming cut 6 bases from V and 5 bases from J; bases unmatched to any gene: 7. The CDR3 has 14 residues. CDR1 and CDR2 (germline): MNHNS, SASEGT. CDR3: CASRDQGDYQPQHF. The CDR3 nucleotides read TGTGCCAGCAGGGACCAGGGGGACTATCAGCCCCAGCATTTT.

Comments on this clone: The CDR3 end shows no conserved phenylalanine or tryptophan, and so a read error is likely. The DNA is left out, because the CDR3 cannot be placed on it with certainty; the CDR3 is given as TCRdb lists it. The chain employs TRBV6-1 and TRBJ1-2. The CDR3 is made up of 10 amino acids, end residues included. Germline V gives CDR1 MNHNS, CDR2 SASEGT. The CDR3 loop is CASSEAKFST.

The chain recombines TRBV7-9 with TRBJ1-2, with D unclear. The V gene lost 4 bases and the J gene lost 5 bases, with 14 bases spanning the gap. The CDR3 extends over 14 amino acids. Germline-derived CDR1 and CDR2 are SEHNR and FQNEAQ (reference sequence). DNA of the CDR3: TGTGCCAGCAGCTCTTCGGGGAGAGGGTATGGCTACACCTTC. This translates into CASSSSGRGYGYTF.

The chain is built from TRBV14 and TRBJ2-1; 9 bases agree with TRBD2. CDR3 length: 17 amino acids. The junction had 12 bases not matched to a gene; V was cut back by 2 bases and J by 7 bases. Germline loops: CDR1 SGHDN, CDR2 FVKESK. The CDR3 coding sequence is TGTGCCAGCAGCCAACTGACGGGCGGGAGGGAGCCGAATGAGCAGTTCTTC. Its translation is CASSQLTGGREPNEQFF.

This sequence joins TRBV19 and TRBJ1-4, with TRBD1 identical over 9 bases. Trimming removed 0 bases from V and 8 bases from J; junction bases left unmatched: 10. The CDR3 has 17 residues. Germline CDR1 and CDR2: LNHDA and SQIVND (reference sequence). CDR3 sequence (DNA): TGTGCCAGTAGTATAGATGGAGTTTGGGACAGGGACGAAAAACTGTTTTTT. Amino acid sequence: CASSIDGVWDRDEKLFF.

The chain employs TRBV6-5 and TRBJ2-1; 12 bases align to TRBD2. The length of the CDR3 is 16 residues. Germline V CDR1 and CDR2: MNHEY, SVGAGI. V shed 2 bases, J shed 10 bases, and the junction held 9 bases outside the gene matches. CDR3: CASSYRLAGDYREQFF. CDR3 in DNA: TGTGCCAGCAGTTACAGACTAGCGGGAGACTACCGAGAGCAGTTCTTC.

This sequence joins TRBV19 and TRBJ2-5; 7 positions agree with TRBD2. Trimming took 0 bases from V and 5 from J; bases not matched to a gene: 6. Germline assignment: CDR1 LNHDA and CDR2 SQIVND (reference sequence). The CDR3 is made up of 15 amino acids. CDR3: CASSIEGGRRETQYF. The CDR3 nucleotides are TGTGCCAGTAGTATAGAGGGCGGGAGACGGGAGACCCAGTACTTC.

This clone was observed once. The rearrangement links TRBV11-3 to TRBJ1-1; 7 bases are shared with TRBD1. CDR3 length equals 13 residues. Per germline, CDR1 SGHNT and CDR2 YENEEA. V shed 3 bases and J 3 bases; nucleotides not matched to a gene: 1. CDR3 protein: CASSFQGDTEAFF. The DNA for the CDR3 is TGTGCCAGCAGCTTCCAGGGGGACACTGAAGCTTTCTTT. Together with reference TRBV11-3 and TRBJ1-1, the CDR3 gives the full variable domain: EAGVVQSPRYKIIEKKQPVAFWCNPISGHNTLYWYLQNLGQGPELLIRYENEEAVDDSQLPKDRFSAERLKGVDSTLKIQPAELGDSAVYLCASSFQGDTEAFFGQGTRLTVV.

The gene calls are TRBV28 and TRBJ2-1; no reliable D call. The CDR3 covers 15 residues. Trimming removed 3 bases at V and 7 bases at J, with 16 bases between. The V gene's germline CDR1 is MDHEN and CDR2 SYDVKM. In DNA, the CDR3 is TGTGCCAGCAGTTTTCCAAGGGCTCTAGGGAATGAGCAGTTCTTC. It is translated as CASSFPRALGNEQFF.

This chain joins TRBV6-6 and TRBJ2-4, with TRBD2 matching 10 bases. Germline V gives CDR1 MNHNY, CDR2 SVGAGI (reference sequence). J lost 9 bases, V lost 5 bases, and 13 bases had no gene match. The CDR3 has 16 amino acids. The CDR3 reads CASSLQREGPLSIQYF. CDR3 in DNA: TGTGCCAGCAGTCTTCAGCGGGAGGGCCCTCTCTCCATTCAGTACTTC.

The J gene is TRBJ2-4, the V gene TRBV10-1; D is unclear. V lost 2 bases and J 0 bases, leaving 20 bases between the germline ends. Germline CDR1 WNHNN, CDR2 SYGVQD (reference sequence). The CDR3 has 19 amino acids. Here the CDR3 reads CASSEQNANFSVAKNIQYF. The CDR3 bases are TGCGCCAGCAGTGAGCAAAACGCCAACTTTTCGGTAGCCAAAAACATTCAGTACTTC.

The chain combines TRBV19 with TRBJ2-1; D is unresolved. The CDR3 is 15 amino acids. The germline V gene has CDR1 LNHDA and CDR2 SQIVND (reference sequence). Trimming removed 5 bases from V and 4 bases from J, with 15 bases in between. CDR3 nucleotides: TGTGCCAGTAGTCCGGAGACCGACGGATACAATGAGCAGTTCTTC. This gives the protein CASSPETDGYNEQFF.

The chain uses TRBV28 and TRBJ2-1, with D unclear. V dropped 2 bases and J dropped 9 bases, with 14 bases sitting between them. The germline V gene has CDR1 MDHEN and CDR2 SYDVKM. This CDR3 comprises 14 residues. CDR3 amino acids: CASSLGISQGEQFF. Here the CDR3 DNA reads TGTGCCAGCAGTTTAGGCATCAGTCAAGGTGAGCAGTTCTTC.

The V and J genes are TRBV27 and TRBJ1-1, with unresolved D. From germline, CDR1 is MNHEY and CDR2 SMNVEV (reference sequence). CDR3 length: 13 amino acids. Trimming pared 3 bases from V and 5 bases from J, leaving 10 bases between. The CDR3 bases are TGTGCCAGCAGTTTGGGCAGGAGGACTGAAGCTTTCTTT. The encoded protein is CASSLGRRTEAFF.

The J gene is TRBJ2-7, the V gene TRBV4-2; 9 positions match TRBD1. V lost 1 base and J lost 6; bases outside the gene matches: 7. The CDR3 loop spans 15 amino acids. Germline V gene sequence: CDR1 LGHNA, CDR2 YNFKEQ. CDR3 sequence reads: CASSQGVGQGVEQYF. DNA for the CDR3: TGTGCCAGCAGCCAAGGGGTGGGACAGGGAGTCGAGCAGTACTTC.

This rearrangement joins TRBV7-2 to TRBJ2-3, with D tentatively TRBD2 (6 bases). The CDR3 has 16 residues. Trimming took 2 bases from V and 4 from J, leaving 16 bases between them. Germline CDR1 reads SGHTA; CDR2 reads FQGNSA. The DNA of the CDR3 is TGTGCCAGCAGCTTATGGTCGGGACTTAACTCAGATACGCAGTATTTT. It codes for CASSLWSGLNSDTQYF.

V and J are TRBV10-3 and TRBJ1-1, with D possibly matching TRBD1 (6 bases). Trimming pared 3 bases from V and 1 base from J, leaving 12 bases between. This CDR3 is built from 15 residues. Germline values: CDR1 ENHRY, CDR2 SYGVKD. The CDR3 protein is CAISEGLGGNTEAFF. DNA of the CDR3: TGTGCCATCAGTGAAGGTTTAGGGGGGAACACTGAAGCTTTCTTT.

This rearrangement joins TRBV6-1 to TRBJ2-5, with unresolved D. There are 12 residues in the CDR3. Germline lookup yields CDR1 MNHNS and CDR2 SASEGT. V was shortened by 4 bases and J by 5 bases, with 8 bases between the two germline ends. CDR3 DNA: TGTGCCAGCAGTGTGCCCGGGGAGACCCAGTACTTC. Its protein product is CASSVPGETQYF.

This chain uses TRBV19 with TRBJ2-2; D is possibly TRBD1 (6 bases). This CDR3 is built from 15 residues. V was pared by 5 bases and J by 4 bases, with 14 bases between. Germline loops: CDR1 LNHDA, CDR2 SQIVND (reference sequence). CDR3 coding DNA: TGTGCCAGTAGTGAACAGGGTCTTAGCACCGGGGAGCTGTTTTTT. It encodes CASSEQGLSTGELFF.